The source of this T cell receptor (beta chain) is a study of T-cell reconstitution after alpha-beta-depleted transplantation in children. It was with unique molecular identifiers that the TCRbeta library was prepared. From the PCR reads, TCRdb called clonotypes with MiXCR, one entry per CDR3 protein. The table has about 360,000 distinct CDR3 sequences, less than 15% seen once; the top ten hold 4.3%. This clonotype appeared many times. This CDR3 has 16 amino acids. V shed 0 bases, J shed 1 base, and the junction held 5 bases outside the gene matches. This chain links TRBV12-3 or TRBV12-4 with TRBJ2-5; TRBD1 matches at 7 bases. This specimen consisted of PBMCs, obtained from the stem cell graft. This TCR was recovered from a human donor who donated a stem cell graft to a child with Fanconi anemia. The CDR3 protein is CASSLALQGVQETQYF. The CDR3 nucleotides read TGTGCCAGCAGTTTAGCCCTTCAGGGGGTCCAAGAGACCCAGTACTTC.